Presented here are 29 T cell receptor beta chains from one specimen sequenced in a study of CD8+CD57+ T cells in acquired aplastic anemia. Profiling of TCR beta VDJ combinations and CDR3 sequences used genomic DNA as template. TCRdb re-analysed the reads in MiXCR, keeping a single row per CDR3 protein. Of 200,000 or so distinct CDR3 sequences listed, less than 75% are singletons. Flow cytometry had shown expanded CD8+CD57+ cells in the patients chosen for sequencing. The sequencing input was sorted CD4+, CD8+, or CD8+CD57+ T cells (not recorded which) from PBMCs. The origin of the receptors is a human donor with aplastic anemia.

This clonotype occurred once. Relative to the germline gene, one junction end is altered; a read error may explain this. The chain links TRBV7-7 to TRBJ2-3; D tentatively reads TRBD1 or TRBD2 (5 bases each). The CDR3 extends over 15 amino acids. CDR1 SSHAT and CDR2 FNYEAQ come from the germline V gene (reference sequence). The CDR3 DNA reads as TGTGCTAGCAGCTTAGCAAGCGGACACACAGATACGCAGTATTTT. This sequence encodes CASSLASGHTDTQYF.

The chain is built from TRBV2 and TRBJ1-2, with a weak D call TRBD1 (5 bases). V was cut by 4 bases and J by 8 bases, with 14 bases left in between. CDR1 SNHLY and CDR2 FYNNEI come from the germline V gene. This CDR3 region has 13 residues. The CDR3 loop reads CASSGERGVGYTF. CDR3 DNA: TGTGCCAGCAGTGGGGAGAGGGGTGTAGGCTACACCTTC. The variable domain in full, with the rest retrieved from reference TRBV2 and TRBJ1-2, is EPEVTQTPSHQVTQMGQEVILRCVPISNHLYFYWYRQILGQKVEFLVSFYNNEISEKSEIFDDQFSVERPDGSNFTLKIRSTKLEDSAMYFCASSGERGVGYTFGSGTRLTVV.

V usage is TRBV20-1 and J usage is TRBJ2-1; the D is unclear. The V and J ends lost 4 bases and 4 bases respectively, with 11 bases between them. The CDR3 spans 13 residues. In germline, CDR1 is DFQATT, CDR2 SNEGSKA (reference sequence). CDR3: CSAIRPVYNEQFF. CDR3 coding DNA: TGCAGTGCTATCCGGCCAGTTTACAATGAGCAGTTCTTC.

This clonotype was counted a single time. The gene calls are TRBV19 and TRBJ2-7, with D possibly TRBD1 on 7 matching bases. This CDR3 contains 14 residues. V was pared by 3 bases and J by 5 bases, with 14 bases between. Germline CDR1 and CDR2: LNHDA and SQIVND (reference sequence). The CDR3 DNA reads TGTGCCAGTAGTATGGGAGGACAGGCCCACGAGCAGTACTTC. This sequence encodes CASSMGGQAHEQYF.

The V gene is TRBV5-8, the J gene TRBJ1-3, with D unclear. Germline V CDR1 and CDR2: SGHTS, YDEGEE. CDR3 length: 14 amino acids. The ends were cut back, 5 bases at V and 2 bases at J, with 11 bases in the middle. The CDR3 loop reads CASSPDTTGNTIYF. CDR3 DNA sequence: TGTGCCAGCAGTCCCGATACCACTGGAAACACCATATATTTT.

The CDR3 sequence: CAISEYDSLNSPLHF. In nucleotides, the CDR3 is TGTGCCATCAGTGAGTACGACAGTCTCAATTCACCCCTCCACTTT. The chain couples TRBV10-3 to TRBJ1-6, with D maybe TRBD1 (5 bases). Germline-derived CDR1 and CDR2 are ENHRY and SYGVKD. The V gene lost 1 base and the J gene lost 7 bases, with 11 bases spanning the gap. CDR3 length: 15 amino acids.

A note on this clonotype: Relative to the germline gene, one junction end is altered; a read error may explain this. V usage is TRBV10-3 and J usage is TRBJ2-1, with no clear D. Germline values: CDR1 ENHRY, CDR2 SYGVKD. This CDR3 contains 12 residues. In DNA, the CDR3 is TGTGCCAGCAGTAAACTCTACAATGAGCAGTTCTTC. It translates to CASSKLYNEQFF.

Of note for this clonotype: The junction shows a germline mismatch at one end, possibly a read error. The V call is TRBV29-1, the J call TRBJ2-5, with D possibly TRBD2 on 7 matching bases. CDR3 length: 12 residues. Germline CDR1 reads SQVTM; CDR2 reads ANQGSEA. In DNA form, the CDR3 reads TGCAGCGTGCTGCGGGGGCAAGAGGCCCAGTACTTC. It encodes CSVLRGQEAQYF.

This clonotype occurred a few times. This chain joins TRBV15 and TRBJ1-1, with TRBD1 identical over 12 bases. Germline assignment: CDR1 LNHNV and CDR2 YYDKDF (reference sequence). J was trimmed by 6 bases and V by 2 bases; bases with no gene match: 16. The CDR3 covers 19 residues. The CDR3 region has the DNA TGTGCCACCAGCAGACCATTTCCGGGACAGGGGGCGGAAAAGCCTGAAGCTTTCTTT. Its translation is CATSRPFPGQGAEKPEAFF.

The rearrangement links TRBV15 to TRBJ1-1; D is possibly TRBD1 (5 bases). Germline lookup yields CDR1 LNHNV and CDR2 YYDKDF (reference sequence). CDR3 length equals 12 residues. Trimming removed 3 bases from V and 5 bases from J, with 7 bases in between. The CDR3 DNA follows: TGTGCCACCAGCAGGGACACGACTGAAGCTTTCTTT. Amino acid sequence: CATSRDTTEAFF. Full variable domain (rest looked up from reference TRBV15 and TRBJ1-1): DAMVIQNPRYQVTQFGKPVTLSCSQTLNHNVMYWYQQKSSQAPKLLFHYYDKDFNNEADTPDNFQSRRPNTSFCFLDIRSPGLGDTAMYLCATSRDTTEAFFGQGTRLTVV.

The CDR3 DNA sequence: TGCAGCGTTGTTTTTGTCTCCAAAGGGACCAATGAGCAGTTCTTC. This gives the protein CSVVFVSKGTNEQFF. The chain recombines TRBV29-1 with TRBJ2-1; D could derive from TRBD1 or TRBD2 (5 bases each). The CDR3 has 15 residues. In germline, CDR1 is SQVTM, CDR2 ANQGSEA. The V end was cut by 4 bases, the J end by 6 bases, with 19 bases between.

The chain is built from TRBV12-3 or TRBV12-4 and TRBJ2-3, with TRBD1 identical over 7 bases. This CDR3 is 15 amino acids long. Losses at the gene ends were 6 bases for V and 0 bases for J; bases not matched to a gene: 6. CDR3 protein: CASRLGQTSTDTQYF. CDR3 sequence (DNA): TGTGCCAGCAGATTGGGACAGACTAGCACAGATACGCAGTATTTT.

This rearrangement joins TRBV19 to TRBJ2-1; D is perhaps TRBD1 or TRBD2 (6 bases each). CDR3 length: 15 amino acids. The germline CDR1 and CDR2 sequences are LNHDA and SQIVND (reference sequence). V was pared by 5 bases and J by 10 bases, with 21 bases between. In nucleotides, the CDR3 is TGTGCCAGTAGTTGGGGCGAGGGGGGCGAATGGGAGCAGTTCTTC. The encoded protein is CASSWGEGGEWEQFF.

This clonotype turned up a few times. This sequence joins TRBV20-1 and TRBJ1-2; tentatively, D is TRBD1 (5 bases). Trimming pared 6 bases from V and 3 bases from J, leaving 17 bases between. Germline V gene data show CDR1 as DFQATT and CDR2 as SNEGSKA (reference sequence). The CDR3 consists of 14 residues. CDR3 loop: CSAPRQPGDYGYTF. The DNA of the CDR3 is TGCAGTGCCCCTCGACAGCCGGGGGACTATGGCTACACCTTC.

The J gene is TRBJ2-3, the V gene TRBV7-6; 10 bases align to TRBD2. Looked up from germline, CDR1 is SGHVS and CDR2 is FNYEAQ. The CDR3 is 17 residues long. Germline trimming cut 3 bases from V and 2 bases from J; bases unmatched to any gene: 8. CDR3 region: CASSFLAGGLHTDTQYF. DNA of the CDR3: TGTGCCAGCAGCTTTTTAGCGGGAGGTTTACACACAGATACGCAGTATTTT.

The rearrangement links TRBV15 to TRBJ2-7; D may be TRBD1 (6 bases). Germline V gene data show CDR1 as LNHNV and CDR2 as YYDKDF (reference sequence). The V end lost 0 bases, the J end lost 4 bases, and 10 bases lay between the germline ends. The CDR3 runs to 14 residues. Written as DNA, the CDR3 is TGTGCCACCAGCAGAGATCTGGGACATTACGAGCAGTACTTC. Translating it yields CATSRDLGHYEQYF.

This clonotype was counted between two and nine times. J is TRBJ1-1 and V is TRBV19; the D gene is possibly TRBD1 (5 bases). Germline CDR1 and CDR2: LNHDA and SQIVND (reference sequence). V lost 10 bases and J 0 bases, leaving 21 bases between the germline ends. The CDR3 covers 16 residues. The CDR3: CATERGYPPMNTEAFF. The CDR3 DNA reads TGTGCCACCGAGAGGGGATACCCTCCCATGAACACTGAAGCTTTCTTT. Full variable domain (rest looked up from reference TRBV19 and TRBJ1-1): DGGITQSPKYLFRKEGQNVTLSCEQNLNHDAMYWYRQDPGQGLRLIYYSQIVNDFQKGDIAEGYSVSREKKESFPLTVTSAQKNPTAFYLCATERGYPPMNTEAFFGQGTRLTVV.

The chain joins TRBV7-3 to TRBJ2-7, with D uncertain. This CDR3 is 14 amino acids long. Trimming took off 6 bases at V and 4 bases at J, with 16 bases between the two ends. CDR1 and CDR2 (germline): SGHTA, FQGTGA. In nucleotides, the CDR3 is TGTGCCAGCAGTCGAACCTCCCCCGGTTACGAGCAGTACTTC. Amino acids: CASSRTSPGYEQYF.

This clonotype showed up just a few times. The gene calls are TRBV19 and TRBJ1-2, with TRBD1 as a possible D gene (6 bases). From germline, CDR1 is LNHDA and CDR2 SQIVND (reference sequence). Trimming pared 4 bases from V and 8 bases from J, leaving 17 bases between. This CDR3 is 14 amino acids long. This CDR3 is CASSSQYRVGGYTF. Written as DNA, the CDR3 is TGTGCCAGTAGTAGCCAGTACAGGGTAGGCGGCTACACCTTC.

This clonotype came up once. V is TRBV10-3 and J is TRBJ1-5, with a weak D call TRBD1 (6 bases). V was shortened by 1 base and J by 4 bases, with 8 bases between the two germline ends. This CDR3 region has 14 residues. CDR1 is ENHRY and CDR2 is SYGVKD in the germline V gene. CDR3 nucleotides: TGTGCCATCAGTGAGTTACAGGGTAATCAGCCCCAGCATTTT. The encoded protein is CAISELQGNQPQHF.

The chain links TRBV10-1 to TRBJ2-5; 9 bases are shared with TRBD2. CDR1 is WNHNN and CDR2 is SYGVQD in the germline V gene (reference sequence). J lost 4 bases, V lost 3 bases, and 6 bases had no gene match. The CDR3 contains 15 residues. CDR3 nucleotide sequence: TGCGCCAGCAGTGACTCGATAGCGGGAGCAGAGACCCAGTACTTC. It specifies CASSDSIAGAETQYF.

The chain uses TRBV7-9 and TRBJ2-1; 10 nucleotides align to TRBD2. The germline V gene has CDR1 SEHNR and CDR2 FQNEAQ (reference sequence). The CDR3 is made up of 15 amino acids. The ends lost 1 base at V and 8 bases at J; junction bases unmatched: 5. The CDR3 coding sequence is TGTGCCAGCAGCTTAGAAGGGACTAGCGTCGATGAGCAGTTCTTC. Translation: CASSLEGTSVDEQFF. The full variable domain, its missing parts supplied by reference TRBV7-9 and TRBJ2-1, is DTGVSQNPRHKITKRGQNVTFRCDPISEHNRLYWYRQTLGQGPEFLTYFQNEAQLEKSRLLSDRFSAERPKGSFSTLEIQRTEQGDSAMYLCASSLEGTSVDEQFFGPGTRLTVL.

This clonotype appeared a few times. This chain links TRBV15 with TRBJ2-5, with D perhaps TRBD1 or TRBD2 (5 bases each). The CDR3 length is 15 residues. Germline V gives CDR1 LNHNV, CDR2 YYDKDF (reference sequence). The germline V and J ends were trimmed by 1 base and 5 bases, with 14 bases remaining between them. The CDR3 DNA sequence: TGTGCCACCAGCAGAGCAGGACGGGGCGGGGAGACCCAGTACTTC. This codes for CATSRAGRGGETQYF.

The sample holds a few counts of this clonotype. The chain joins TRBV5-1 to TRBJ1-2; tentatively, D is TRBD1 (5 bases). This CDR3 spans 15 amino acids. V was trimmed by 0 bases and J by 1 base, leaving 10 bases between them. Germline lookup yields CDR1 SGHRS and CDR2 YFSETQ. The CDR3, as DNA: TGCGCCAGCAGCTTGGGGCAGGGCTATAACTATGGCTACACCTTC. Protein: CASSLGQGYNYGYTF. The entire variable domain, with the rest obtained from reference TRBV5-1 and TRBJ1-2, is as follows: KAGVTQTPRYLIKTRGQQVTLSCSPISGHRSVSWYQQTPGQGLQFLFEYFSETQRNKGNFPGRFSGRQFSNSRSEMNVSTLELGDSALYLCASSLGQGYNYGYTFGSGTRLTVV.

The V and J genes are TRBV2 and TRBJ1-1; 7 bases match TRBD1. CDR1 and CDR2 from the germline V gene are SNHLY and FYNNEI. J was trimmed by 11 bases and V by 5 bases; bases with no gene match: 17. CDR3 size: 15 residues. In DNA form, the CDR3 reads TGTGCCAGCAGTCTGACCTCTGGAGGGGGCGCCGGTGCTTTCTTT. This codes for CASSLTSGGGAGAFF.

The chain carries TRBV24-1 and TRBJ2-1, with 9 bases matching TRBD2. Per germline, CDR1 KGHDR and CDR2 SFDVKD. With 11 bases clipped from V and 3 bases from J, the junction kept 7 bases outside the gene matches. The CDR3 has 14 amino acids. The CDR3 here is CASSWTSDYNEQFF. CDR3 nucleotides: TGTGCCAGTAGTTGGACTAGCGACTACAATGAGCAGTTCTTC.

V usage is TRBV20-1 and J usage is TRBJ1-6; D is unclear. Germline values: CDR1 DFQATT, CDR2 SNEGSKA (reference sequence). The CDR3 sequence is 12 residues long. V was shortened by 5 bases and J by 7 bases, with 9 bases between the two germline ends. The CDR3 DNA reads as TGCAGTGCTCCTCAAGGGAATTCACCCCTCCACTTT. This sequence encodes CSAPQGNSPLHF.

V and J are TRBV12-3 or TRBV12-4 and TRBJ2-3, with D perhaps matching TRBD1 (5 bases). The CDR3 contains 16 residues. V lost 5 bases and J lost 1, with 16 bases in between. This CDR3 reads CASSPLGHTGTDTQYF. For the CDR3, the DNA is TGTGCCAGCAGTCCCCTGGGGCATACCGGCACAGATACGCAGTATTTT.

The CDR3 is CATSRGGAALNYGYTF. CDR3 DNA: TGTGCCACCAGCAGAGGTGGAGCAGCCCTAAACTATGGCTACACCTTC. V usage is TRBV15 and J usage is TRBJ1-2; D remains unclear. The germline V gene encodes CDR1 LNHNV and CDR2 YYDKDF (reference sequence). V shed 1 base and J shed 2 bases, with 14 bases lying between them. This CDR3 region has 16 residues.